This is a list of T cell receptor beta chains from one sample in a study of shared clonotypes between healthy human individuals. The method was immunoSEQ multiplex PCR; TCRdb's version includes in-frame clones alone and lacks a portion of them. The sample shows some 900,000 clones, over 75% of them seen only once. Sequencing was carried out using memory CD4+ T cells sorted from blood. The receptors shown here come from a man younger than 35 in good health. Each CDR3 is given with its conserved first and last residue. Each record gives: V gene, J gene, D gene, CDR3 protein. D genes are given only for firm matches.

>TRBV7-9|TRBJ1-1|-
CASSLLVGRNTEAFF
>TRBV19|TRBJ2-6|TRBD2
CASSIVPAGALRPGANVLTF
>TRBV29-1|TRBJ2-5|-
CSGGSWGQETQYF
>TRBV10-1|TRBJ2-2|-
CASSPTAYTGELFF
>TRBV9|TRBJ2-1|TRBD2
CASSNGGTYNEQFF
>TRBV2|TRBJ2-2|TRBD2
CASSGAGVNTGELFF
>TRBV5-6|TRBJ2-5|-
CASSTWGGQETQYF
>TRBV9|TRBJ2-2|TRBD2
CASSVSGTSYGELFF
>TRBV30|TRBJ2-1|-
CAWSDTSQFF
>TRBV7-6|TRBJ1-6|-
CASSQDPRGSPLHF
>TRBV10-3|TRBJ2-7|-
CAISHSSLVDEQYF
>TRBV5-4|TRBJ2-1|-
CASSLAGRGNEQFF
>TRBV5-1|TRBJ2-1|-
CASSSQGSSYNEQFF
>TRBV18|TRBJ1-2|-
CASSVSSNYGYTF
>TRBV12-5|TRBJ2-2|-
CASGHRTATGELFF
>TRBV6-1|TRBJ1-6|-
CASSERARANSPLHF
>TRBV2|TRBJ1-5|-
CASSEYRDQPQHF
>TRBV11-2|TRBJ2-7|TRBD1
CASSSYGRQGAFNYEQYF
>TRBV5-1|TRBJ2-7|TRBD1
CASSRTGISYEQYF
>TRBV7-2|TRBJ2-5|-
CASSLGGRETQYF
>TRBV5-1|TRBJ2-1|TRBD1
CASSRNGQGTDNEQFF
>TRBV6-1|TRBJ2-7|-
CASSAIGGPYEQYF
>TRBV5-1|TRBJ1-6|TRBD1
CASSTTQGFGSPLHF
>TRBV5-6|TRBJ2-5|-
CASSPEHGETQYF
>TRBV5-1|TRBJ2-1|-
CASSPRAVSYNEQFF
>TRBV9|TRBJ1-2|TRBD1
CASSAGTENGYTF
>TRBV28|TRBJ2-7|TRBD1
CASRPGTGGMVSYEQYF
>TRBV15|TRBJ1-1|-
CATSRDRGTNTEAFF
>TRBV2|TRBJ2-3|-
CASSPSTDTQYF
>TRBV7-2|TRBJ2-2|-
CASSLAALGELFF
>TRBV11-2|TRBJ2-7|TRBD2
CASSPTSTEQYF
>TRBV15|TRBJ1-3|-
CATGPGLAGNTIYF
>TRBV28|TRBJ1-2|-
CASSSRSYGYTF
>TRBV28|TRBJ2-5|TRBD1
CASSSGQGALETQYF
>TRBV6-5|TRBJ1-6|-
CASSPDKGRPPLHF
>TRBV11-2|TRBJ2-3|-
CASSLGGGQGTNTQYF
>TRBV27|TRBJ2-1|-
CASSKGGSHNEQFF
>TRBV6-4|TRBJ2-6|TRBD2
CASSRTSGGESGANVLTF
>TRBV9|TRBJ1-3|-
CASSVASNSGNTIYF
>TRBV6-5|TRBJ1-6|-
CASSYSSGVDSPLHF
>TRBV6-1|TRBJ2-7|-
CASSPGGSLYEQYF
>TRBV6-6|TRBJ2-5|-
CASSGRETQYF
>TRBV11-3|TRBJ2-3|-
CASSQGLVGAKDTQYF
>TRBV11-3|TRBJ2-1|-
CASSWGQPTDNEQFF
>TRBV18|TRBJ1-1|-
CASSPVRTAAEAFF
>TRBV5-1|TRBJ1-6|-
CASSVKTGYNSPLHF
>TRBV6-1|TRBJ1-5|-
CASRRGNQPQHF
>TRBV5-1|TRBJ2-3|-
CASSSDPQSTDTQYF
>TRBV7-9|TRBJ2-2|TRBD1
CASSSPRTGGTGELFF
>TRBV18|TRBJ1-1|-
CASSLSYGELNTEAFF
>TRBV19|TRBJ2-1|-
CASSLGGLPYNEQFF
>TRBV5-1|TRBJ1-5|-
CASTRDGGYNQPQHF
>TRBV7-2|TRBJ2-7|-
CASSPSGPAYEQYF
>TRBV28|TRBJ1-6|TRBD1
CASRGQALYNSPLHF
>TRBV19|TRBJ2-1|TRBD2
CASSIASGGAISSYNEQFF